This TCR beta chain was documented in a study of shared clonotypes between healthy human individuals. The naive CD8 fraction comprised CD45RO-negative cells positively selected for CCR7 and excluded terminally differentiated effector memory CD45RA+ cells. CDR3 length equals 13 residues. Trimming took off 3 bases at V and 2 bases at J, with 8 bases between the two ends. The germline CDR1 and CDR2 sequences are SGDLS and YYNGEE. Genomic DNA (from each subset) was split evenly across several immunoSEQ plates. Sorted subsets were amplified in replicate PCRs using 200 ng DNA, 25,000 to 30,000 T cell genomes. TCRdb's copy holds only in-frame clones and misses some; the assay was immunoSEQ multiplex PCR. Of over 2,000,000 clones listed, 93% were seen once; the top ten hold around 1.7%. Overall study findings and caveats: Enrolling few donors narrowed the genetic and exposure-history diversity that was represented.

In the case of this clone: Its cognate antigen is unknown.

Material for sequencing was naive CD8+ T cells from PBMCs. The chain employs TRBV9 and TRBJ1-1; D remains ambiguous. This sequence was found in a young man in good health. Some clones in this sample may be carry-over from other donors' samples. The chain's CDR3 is CASSATDNTEAFF. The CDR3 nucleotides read TGTGCCAGCAGCGCAACAGACAACACTGAAGCTTTCTTT.